The rows below give T cell receptor beta chains drawn from one sample of a study of cytomegalovirus exposure and HLA in healthy donors. Profiling relied on immunoSEQ multiplex PCR, and the TCRdb table lists in-frame clones only, not all of them. The data show over 100,000 clones, with about three fifths seen just once and 10% held by the top ten. Sequencing used PBMCs. The receptors were gathered from a man aged 40-49 years in good health and CMV-seropositive. Each CDR3 is given with its conserved first and last residue. A D gene is named only where the DNA matches it firmly. For some rows the clone size is stated as once, few or many, or as a class when expanded; others skip it.

v_gene: TRBV11-2; d_gene: TRBD2; abundance: -; j_gene: TRBJ2-3; CDR3aa: CASRVGLASDTQYF; CDR3nt: TGTGCCAGCAGAGTGGGACTAGCTTCTGATACGCAGTATTTT
v_gene: TRBV9; d_gene: TRBD2; abundance: -; j_gene: TRBJ2-2; CDR3aa: CASSVSGRAMNTGELFF; CDR3nt: TGTGCCAGCAGCGTTAGCGGGAGGGCCATGAACACCGGGGAGCTGTTTTTT
v_gene: TRBV19; d_gene: -; abundance: -; j_gene: TRBJ2-1; CDR3aa: CASSEDASVRYNEQFF; CDR3nt: TGTGCCAGTAGTGAAGACGCTAGCGTTCGGTACAATGAGCAGTTCTTC
v_gene: TRBV28; d_gene: TRBD1; abundance: few; j_gene: TRBJ1-2; CDR3aa: CASSDRGRSNYGYTF; CDR3nt: TGTGCCAGCAGTGACAGGGGGAGATCAAACTATGGCTACACCTTC
v_gene: TRBV29-1; d_gene: TRBD2; abundance: -; j_gene: TRBJ2-6; CDR3aa: CSVVGWGDYSGANVLTF; CDR3nt: TGCAGCGTTGTAGGATGGGGGGACTACTCTGGGGCCAACGTCCTGACTTTC
v_gene: TRBV15; d_gene: TRBD2; abundance: -; j_gene: TRBJ2-1; CDR3aa: CATSRGTSGSASRNEQFF; CDR3nt: TGTGCCACCAGCAGAGGAACTAGCGGGAGTGCCAGTAGAAATGAGCAGTTCTTC
v_gene: TRBV28; d_gene: TRBD1; abundance: -; j_gene: TRBJ1-1; CDR3aa: CASRLQGAPTEAFF; CDR3nt: TGTGCCAGCAGATTACAGGGGGCGCCCACTGAAGCTTTCTTT
v_gene: TRBV7-9; d_gene: -; abundance: few; j_gene: TRBJ2-3; CDR3aa: CASILSPGPTDTQYF; CDR3nt: TGTGCCAGCATTCTCTCCCCAGGGCCCACAGATACGCAGTATTTT
v_gene: TRBV5-1; d_gene: -; abundance: -; j_gene: TRBJ2-1; CDR3aa: CASSLILNEQFF; CDR3nt: TGCGCCAGCAGCTTAATCCTCAATGAGCAGTTCTTC
v_gene: TRBV6-5; d_gene: TRBD1; abundance: -; j_gene: TRBJ2-7; CDR3aa: CASSYSGTGGFHEQYF; CDR3nt: TGTGCCAGCAGTTACTCGGGGACAGGGGGCTTCCACGAGCAGTACTTC
v_gene: TRBV19; d_gene: TRBD1; abundance: -; j_gene: TRBJ1-1; CDR3aa: CASSILSGGVRGTEAFF; CDR3nt: TGTGCCAGTAGTATCCTATCAGGGGGCGTCAGAGGCACTGAAGCTTTCTTT
v_gene: TRBV19; d_gene: -; abundance: -; j_gene: TRBJ2-5; CDR3aa: CASSVIRGETQYF; CDR3nt: TGTGCCAGTAGTGTCATTAGGGGAGAGACCCAGTACTTC
v_gene: TRBV29-1; d_gene: TRBD1; abundance: -; j_gene: TRBJ1-2; CDR3aa: CSVGPRGTNYGYTF; CDR3nt: TGCAGCGTTGGCCCCAGGGGGACAAACTATGGCTACACCTTC
v_gene: TRBV28; d_gene: -; abundance: -; j_gene: TRBJ1-4; CDR3aa: CASSRTGFLNEKLFF; CDR3nt: TGTGCCAGCAGCCGGACGGGGTTCCTTAATGAAAAACTGTTTTTT
v_gene: TRBV9; d_gene: -; abundance: -; j_gene: TRBJ2-7; CDR3aa: CASSVEDTLPPYEQYF; CDR3nt: TGTGCCAGCAGCGTAGAGGACACCCTACCCCCCTACGAGCAGTACTTC
v_gene: TRBV12-5; d_gene: -; abundance: -; j_gene: TRBJ1-5; CDR3aa: CASAAGPISNQPQHF; CDR3nt: TGTGCTAGTGCCGCGGGACCGATTAGCAATCAGCCCCAGCATTTT
v_gene: TRBV7-2; d_gene: TRBD1; abundance: -; j_gene: TRBJ1-2; CDR3aa: CASNPTGVGYGYTF; CDR3nt: TGTGCCAGCAACCCTACAGGGGTAGGCTATGGCTACACCTTC
v_gene: TRBV19; d_gene: -; abundance: -; j_gene: TRBJ2-4; CDR3aa: CASKVTMGSIQYF; CDR3nt: TGTGCCAGTAAGGTGACTATGGGATCCATTCAGTACTTC
v_gene: TRBV11-2; d_gene: TRBD1; abundance: -; j_gene: TRBJ1-1; CDR3aa: CASSQQTGGFEAFF; CDR3nt: TGTGCCAGCAGCCAACAGACAGGGGGCTTTGAAGCTTTCTTT
v_gene: TRBV18; d_gene: TRBD2; abundance: -; j_gene: TRBJ2-1; CDR3aa: CASSHNDLAGNYNEQFF; CDR3nt: TGTGCCAGCTCACACAATGATCTAGCGGGGAATTACAATGAGCAGTTCTTC